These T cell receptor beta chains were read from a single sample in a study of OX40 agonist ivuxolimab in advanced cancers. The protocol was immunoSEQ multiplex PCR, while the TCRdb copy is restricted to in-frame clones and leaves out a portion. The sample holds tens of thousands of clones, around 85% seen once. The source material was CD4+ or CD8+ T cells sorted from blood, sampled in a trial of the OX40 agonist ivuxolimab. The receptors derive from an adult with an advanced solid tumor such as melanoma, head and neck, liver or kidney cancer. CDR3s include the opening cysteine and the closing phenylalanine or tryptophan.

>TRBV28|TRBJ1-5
CASSFGGAEATHQPQHF
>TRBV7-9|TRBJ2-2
CASSLSGANTGELFF
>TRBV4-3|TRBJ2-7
CASSPYSGLGLAEQYF
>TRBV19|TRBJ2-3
CASSIDGGPADTQYF
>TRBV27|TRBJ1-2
CASSSQVPPNYGYTF
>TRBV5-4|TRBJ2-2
CASSHWGTGELFF
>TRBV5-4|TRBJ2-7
CASTSHTLYEQYF
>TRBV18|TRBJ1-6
CASSPTRDRGSSPLHF
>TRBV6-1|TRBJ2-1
CASCALGLANNEQFF
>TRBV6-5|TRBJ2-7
CASSYYTSGYEQYF
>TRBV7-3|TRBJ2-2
CASSLRGYTGELFF
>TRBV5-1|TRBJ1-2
CASSAGGVDGYTF
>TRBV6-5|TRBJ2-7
CASSSIPRGEQYF
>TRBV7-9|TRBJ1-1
CASSRATGLYTEAFF
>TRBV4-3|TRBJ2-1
CASSQDPAGESEQFF
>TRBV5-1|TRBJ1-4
CASSLAGRGGEKLFF